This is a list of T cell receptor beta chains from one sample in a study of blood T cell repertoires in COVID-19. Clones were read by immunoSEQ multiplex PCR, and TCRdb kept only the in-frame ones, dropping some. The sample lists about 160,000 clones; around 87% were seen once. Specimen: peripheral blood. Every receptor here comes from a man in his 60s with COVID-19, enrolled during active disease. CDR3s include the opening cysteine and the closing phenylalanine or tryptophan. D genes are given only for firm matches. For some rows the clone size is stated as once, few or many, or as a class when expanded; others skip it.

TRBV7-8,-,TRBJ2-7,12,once,TGTGCCAGCAGCCTGTTTACCTACGAGCAGTACTTC,CASSLFTYEQYF
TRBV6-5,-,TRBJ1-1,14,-,TGTGCCAGCAGTATAGACAGGAGGAACACTGAAGCTTTCTTT,CASSIDRRNTEAFF
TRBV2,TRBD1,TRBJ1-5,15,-,TGTGCCAGCAGTATCTTTTCGGGACAGGGCCAGCCCCAGCATTTT,CASSIFSGQGQPQHF
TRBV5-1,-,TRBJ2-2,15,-,TGCGCCAGCAGCTTGGAGCAACCGAACACCGGGGAGCTGTTTTTT,CASSLEQPNTGELFF
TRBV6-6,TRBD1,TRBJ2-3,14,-,TGTGCCAGCAGTTACGGACAGGGCCCAGATACGCAGTATTTT,CASSYGQGPDTQYF
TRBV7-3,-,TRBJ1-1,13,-,TGTGCCAGCAGCCCCTTGAGTAACACTGAAGCTTTCTTT,CASSPLSNTEAFF
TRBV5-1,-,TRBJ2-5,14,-,TGCGCCAGCAGCTTGTCGGGCGGGCAAGAGACCCAGTACTTC,CASSLSGGQETQYF
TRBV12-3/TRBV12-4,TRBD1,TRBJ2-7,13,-,TGTGCCAGCGAACAGGGGGCAGTGTACGAGCAGTACTTC,CASEQGAVYEQYF
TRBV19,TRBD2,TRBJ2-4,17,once,TGTGCCAGTAGTATGGGACTAGCGGGAGGGCCGGTAAACATTCAGTACTTC,CASSMGLAGGPVNIQYF
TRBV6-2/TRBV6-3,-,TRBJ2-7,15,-,TGTGCCAGCAGTTACCCCCGGGTACCCCCCTACGAGCAGTACTTC,CASSYPRVPPYEQYF
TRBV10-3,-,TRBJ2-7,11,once,TGTGCCATCAGTGAGTTCAACGAGCAGTACTTC,CAISEFNEQYF
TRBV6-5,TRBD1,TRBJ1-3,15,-,TGTGCCAGCAGTTTCCGACAGGGGGCTGGAAACACCATATATTTT,CASSFRQGAGNTIYF
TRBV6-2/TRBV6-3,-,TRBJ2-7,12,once,TGTGCCAGCAGTTACCAGGGGAACGAGCAGTACTTC,CASSYQGNEQYF
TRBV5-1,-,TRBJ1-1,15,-,TGCGCCAGCAGCTTACAACAAGGGGTGAACACTGAAGCTTTCTTT,CASSLQQGVNTEAFF
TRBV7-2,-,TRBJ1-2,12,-,TGTGCCAGCAGCTTAACGGGGGGCGGCTACACCTTC,CASSLTGGGYTF
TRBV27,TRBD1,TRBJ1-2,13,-,TGTGCCAGCAGCGGACAGGGGATGGGTGGCTACACCTTC,CASSGQGMGGYTF
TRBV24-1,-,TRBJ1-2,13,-,TGTGCCACCAGTGGCAGAAGGGGGTTTGGCTACACCTTC,CATSGRRGFGYTF
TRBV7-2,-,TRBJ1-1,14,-,TGTGCCAGCAGCCCCCAAACAGGGCTCGGGGAAGCTTTCTTT,CASSPQTGLGEAFF
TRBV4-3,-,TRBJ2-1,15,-,TGCGCCAGCAGCCAAGGGCATGGCTCCTACAATGAGCAGTTCTTC,CASSQGHGSYNEQFF
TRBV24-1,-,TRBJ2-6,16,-,TGTGCCACCAGTGAGCACAGGGACTCTGGGGCCAACGTCCTGACTTTC,CATSEHRDSGANVLTF
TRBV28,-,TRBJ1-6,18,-,TGTGCCAGCAGTTTATCCGCAGGGATGATCTCCTATAATTCACCCCTCCACTTT,CASSLSAGMISYNSPLHF
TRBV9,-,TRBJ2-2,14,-,TGTGCCAGCAGCGTAGTACTGAACACCGGGGAGCTGTTTTTT,CASSVVLNTGELFF
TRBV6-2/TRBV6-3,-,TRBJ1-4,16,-,TGTGCCAGCAGTTACCCCCGTTCGGTCGGGAATGAAAAACTGTTTTTT,CASSYPRSVGNEKLFF
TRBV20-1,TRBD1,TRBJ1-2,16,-,TGCAGTGCTAGTGATGGACAGGGAGGTTTCAACTATGGCTACACCTTC,CSASDGQGGFNYGYTF
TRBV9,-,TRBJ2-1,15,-,TGTGCCAGCAGCGTAGCTGGACGCGGGGACGGAGAGCAGTTCTTC,CASSVAGRGDGEQFF
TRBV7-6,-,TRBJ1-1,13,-,TGTGCCAGCAGCCAACAATTGAACACTGAAGCTTTCTTT,CASSQQLNTEAFF
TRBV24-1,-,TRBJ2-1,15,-,TGTGCCACCAGTGATGCCGGGACAAGTTCCAATGAGCAGTTCTTC,CATSDAGTSSNEQFF
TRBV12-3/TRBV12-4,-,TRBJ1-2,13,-,TGTGCCAGCAGTCGTACAGAGAACTATGGCTACACCTTC,CASSRTENYGYTF
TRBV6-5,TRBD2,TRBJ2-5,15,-,TGTGCCAGCAAACTGGAAGGACTAGCGAAAGAGACCCAGTACTTC,CASKLEGLAKETQYF
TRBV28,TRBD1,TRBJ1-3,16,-,TGTGCCAGCAGCAACCAGGGGGCGACGGGTCTGAACACCATATATTTT,CASSNQGATGLNTIYF
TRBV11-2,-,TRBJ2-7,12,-,TGTGCCAGCAGCTCAATAGCCTACGAGCAGTACTTC,CASSSIAYEQYF
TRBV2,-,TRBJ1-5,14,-,TGTGCCAGTCGTTTGGCGGGGGGCAATCAGCCCCAGCATTTT,CASRLAGGNQPQHF
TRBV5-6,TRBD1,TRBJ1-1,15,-,TGTGCCAGCAGCTTAATGACAGGGACTTACACTGAAGCTTTCTTT,CASSLMTGTYTEAFF
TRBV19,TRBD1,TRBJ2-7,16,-,TGTGCCAGTAGTCCGAAACTGGGACAGGGGGCATACGAGCAGTACTTC,CASSPKLGQGAYEQYF
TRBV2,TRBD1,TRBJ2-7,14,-,TGTGCCAGCAGTAAGGACAGGGGTAGCTACGAGCAGTACTTC,CASSKDRGSYEQYF
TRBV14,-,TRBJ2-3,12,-,TGTGCCAGCAGCCAAGTCCGGGATACGCAGTATTTT,CASSQVRDTQYF
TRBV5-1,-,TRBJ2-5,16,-,TGCGCCAGCAGCTTGGGGGACTTCCGGGGACAAGAGACCCAGTACTTC,CASSLGDFRGQETQYF
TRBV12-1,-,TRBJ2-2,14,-,TGTGCCAGCAAGGGACTAGCGGACACCGGGGAGCTGTTTTTT,CASKGLADTGELFF
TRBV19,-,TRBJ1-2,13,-,TGTGCCAGTAGTATAGGGTTACGAGATGGCTACACCTTC,CASSIGLRDGYTF
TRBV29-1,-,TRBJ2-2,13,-,TGCAGCGCACAGGGAGCGAACACCGGGGAGCTGTTTTTT,CSAQGANTGELFF
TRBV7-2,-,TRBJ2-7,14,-,TGTGCCAGCAGCCCTGACGGCAGGGTCGCCGAGCAGTACTTC,CASSPDGRVAEQYF
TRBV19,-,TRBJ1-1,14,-,TGTGCCAGTACATCGACAAGTCAGAACACTGAAGCTTTCTTT,CASTSTSQNTEAFF
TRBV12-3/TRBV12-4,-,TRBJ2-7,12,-,TGTGCCAGCAGTCAGGGGACGTACGAGCAGTACTTC,CASSQGTYEQYF
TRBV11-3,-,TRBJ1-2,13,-,TGTGCCAGCAGCTACGGGATAAACTATGGCTACACCTTC,CASSYGINYGYTF
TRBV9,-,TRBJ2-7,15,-,TGTGCCAGCAGTCCGGGGTGGGGGCCATCCTACGAGCAGTACTTC,CASSPGWGPSYEQYF
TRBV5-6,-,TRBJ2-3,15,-,TGTGCCAGCAGCAAGGACAGATTCTCAGGTGATACGCAGTATTTT,CASSKDRFSGDTQYF
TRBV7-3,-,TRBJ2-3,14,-,TGTGCCAGCAGCATAAGACAGAACACAGATACGCAGTATTTT,CASSIRQNTDTQYF
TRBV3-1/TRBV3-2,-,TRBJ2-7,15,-,TGTGCCAGCAGCGTGAGGGCGGGGGCTTCCTACGAGCAGTACTTC,CASSVRAGASYEQYF
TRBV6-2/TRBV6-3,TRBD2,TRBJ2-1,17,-,TGTGCCAGCAGCCCTTCCGCGCTAGCGGGGTCCTACAATGAGCAGTTCTTC,CASSPSALAGSYNEQFF
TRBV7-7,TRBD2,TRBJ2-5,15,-,TGTGCTAGCAGCTTAGGCGGGGGGGTTGAGGAGACCCAGTACTTC,CASSLGGGVEETQYF
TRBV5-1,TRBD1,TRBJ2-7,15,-,TGCGCCAGCAGCTCAGGGGGTCTCAGCTCCTACGAGCAGTACTTC,CASSSGGLSSYEQYF
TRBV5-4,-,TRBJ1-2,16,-,TGTGCCAGCAGCTTGGGGGCAGCCCAGGCCCTCTATGGCTACACCTTC,CASSLGAAQALYGYTF
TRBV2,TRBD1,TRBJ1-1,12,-,TGTGCCAGCAGGGGGACAGGGGGTGTAGCTTTCTTT,CASRGTGGVAFF
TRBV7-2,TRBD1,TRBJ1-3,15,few,TGTGCCAGCAGCTTGGGGACAGTTGCTGGAAACACCATATATTTT,CASSLGTVAGNTIYF
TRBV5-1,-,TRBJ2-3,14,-,TGCGCCAGCAGCTTGGGACTTGATTTCTCCACGCAGTATTTT,CASSLGLDFSTQYF
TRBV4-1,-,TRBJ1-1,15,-,TGCGCCAGCAGCCAAGATTGGTCCGCGGCCACTGAAGCTTTCTTT,CASSQDWSAATEAFF
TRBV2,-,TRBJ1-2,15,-,TGTGCCAGCAGTGAAGCGGTGACGGCGGACTATGGCTACACCTTC,CASSEAVTADYGYTF
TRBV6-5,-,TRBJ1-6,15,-,TGTGCCAGCAACATGGACAGAATCTATAATTCACCCCTCCACTTT,CASNMDRIYNSPLHF